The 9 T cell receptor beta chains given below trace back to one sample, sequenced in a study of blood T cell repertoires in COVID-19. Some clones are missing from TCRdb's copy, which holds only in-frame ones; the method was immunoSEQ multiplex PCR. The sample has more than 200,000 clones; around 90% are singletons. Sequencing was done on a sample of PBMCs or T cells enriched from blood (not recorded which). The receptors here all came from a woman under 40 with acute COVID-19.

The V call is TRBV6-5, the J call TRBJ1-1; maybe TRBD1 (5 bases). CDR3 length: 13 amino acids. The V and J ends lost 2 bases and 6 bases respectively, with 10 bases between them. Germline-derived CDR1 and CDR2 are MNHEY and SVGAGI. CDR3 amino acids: CASSYSRESEAFF. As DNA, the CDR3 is TGTGCCAGCAGTTACAGCAGGGAATCTGAAGCTTTCTTT.

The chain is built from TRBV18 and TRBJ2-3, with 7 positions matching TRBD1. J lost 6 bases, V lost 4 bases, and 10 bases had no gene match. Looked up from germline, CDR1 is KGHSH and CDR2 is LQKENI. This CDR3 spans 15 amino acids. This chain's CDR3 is CASSLEGAMSDTQYF. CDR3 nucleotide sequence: TGTGCCAGCTCACTCGAGGGGGCTATGTCCGATACGCAGTATTTT.

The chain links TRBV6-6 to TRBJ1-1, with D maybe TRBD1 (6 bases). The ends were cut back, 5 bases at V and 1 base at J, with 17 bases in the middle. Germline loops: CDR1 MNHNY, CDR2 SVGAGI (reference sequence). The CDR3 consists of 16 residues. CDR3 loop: CASSQRTGTSNTEAFF. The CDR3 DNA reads TGTGCCAGCAGTCAGCGGACCGGGACATCGAACACTGAAGCTTTCTTT.

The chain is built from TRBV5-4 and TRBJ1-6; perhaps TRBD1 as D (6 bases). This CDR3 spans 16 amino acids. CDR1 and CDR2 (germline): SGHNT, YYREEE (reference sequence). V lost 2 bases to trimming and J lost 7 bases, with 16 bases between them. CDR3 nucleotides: TGTGCCAGCAGCTTTGGAATCCGGCAGGGGAATTCACCCCTCCACTTT. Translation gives CASSFGIRQGNSPLHF. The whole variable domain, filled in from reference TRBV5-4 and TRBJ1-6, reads ETGVTQSPTHLIKTRGQQVTLRCSSQSGHNTVSWYQQALGQGPQFIFQYYREEENGRGNFPPRFSGLQFPNYSSELNVNALELDDSALYLCASSFGIRQGNSPLHFGNGTRLTVT.

The CDR3, as DNA: TGTGCCAGCAGCCCCGGACAGGAGGCTGGCTACACCTTC. Translation: CASSPGQEAGYTF. This chain joins TRBV7-3 and TRBJ1-2, with 7 bases fitting TRBD1. After removal of 5 bases from V and 7 bases from J, the junction contained 7 bases not matched to a gene. Germline CDR1 SGHTA, CDR2 FQGTGA. The CDR3 totals 13 residues.

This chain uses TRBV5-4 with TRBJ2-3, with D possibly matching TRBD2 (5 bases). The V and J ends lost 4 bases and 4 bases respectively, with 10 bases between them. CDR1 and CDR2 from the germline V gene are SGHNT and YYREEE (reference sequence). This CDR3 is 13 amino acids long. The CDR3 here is CASSLDYSDTQYF. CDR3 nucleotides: TGTGCCAGCAGCCTTGACTATTCAGATACGCAGTATTTT.

CDR3 nucleotides: TGTGCCAGCGAGGGCGGAAGTAATGAAAAACTGTTTTTT. Translated, it gives CASEGGSNEKLFF. V is TRBV2 and J is TRBJ1-4; no definite D call. The CDR3 has 13 residues. The V gene's germline CDR1 is SNHLY and CDR2 FYNNEI. Between the trimmed V and J ends, which lost 8 bases and 4 bases, there was a span of 11 bases.

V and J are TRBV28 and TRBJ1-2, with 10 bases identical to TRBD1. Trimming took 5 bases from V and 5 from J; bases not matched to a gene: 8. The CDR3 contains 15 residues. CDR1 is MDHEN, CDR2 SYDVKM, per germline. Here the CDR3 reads CASSTLGQGNYGYTF. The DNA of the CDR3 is TGTGCCAGCAGTACCCTGGGACAGGGGAATTATGGCTACACCTTC.

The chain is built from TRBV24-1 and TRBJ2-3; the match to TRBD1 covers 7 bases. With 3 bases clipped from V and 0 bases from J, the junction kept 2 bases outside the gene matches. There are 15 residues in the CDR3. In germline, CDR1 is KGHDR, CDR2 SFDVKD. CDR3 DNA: TGTGCCACCAGTGATGAGGGGGCCAGCACAGATACGCAGTATTTT. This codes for CATSDEGASTDTQYF.